The clone carrying this T cell receptor (beta chain) turned up a few times. Its antigen is not known. The data derive from a study of cytomegalovirus exposure and HLA in healthy donors. Study results and caveats: TCR beta V segments were, for the most part, productive about 87% or about 30% of the time in an earlier analysis. Sequencing likely generated an artifact that appeared as a cluster of highly shared sequence variants. Cytomegalovirus status was reportedly diagnosed by the classifier with high specificity and sensitivity. Clonal expansion, a later analysis showed, was greater in HLA-associated TCR beta chains than in equally common others.

The CDR3 totals 15 residues. V lost 4 bases, J lost 9 bases, and 19 bases lay in between. Per the germline V gene, CDR1 is SNHLY and CDR2 is FYNNEI. The PCR made use of 60 Vbeta and 13 Jbeta primers. The protocol was immunoSEQ multiplex PCR, while the TCRdb copy is restricted to in-frame clones and leaves out a portion. The sample holds 150,000 to 200,000 clones, nearly 80% seen once. The source material was PBMCs. The TCR was taken from a woman aged 40-49 years in good health and CMV-seronegative. J is TRBJ1-5 and V is TRBV2; the D gene is possibly TRBD1 (6 bases). The CDR3 region is CASSGSLGGRGPQHF. CDR3 nucleotide sequence: TGTGCCAGCAGTGGATCCCTCGGGGGGCGCGGGCCCCAGCATTTT.